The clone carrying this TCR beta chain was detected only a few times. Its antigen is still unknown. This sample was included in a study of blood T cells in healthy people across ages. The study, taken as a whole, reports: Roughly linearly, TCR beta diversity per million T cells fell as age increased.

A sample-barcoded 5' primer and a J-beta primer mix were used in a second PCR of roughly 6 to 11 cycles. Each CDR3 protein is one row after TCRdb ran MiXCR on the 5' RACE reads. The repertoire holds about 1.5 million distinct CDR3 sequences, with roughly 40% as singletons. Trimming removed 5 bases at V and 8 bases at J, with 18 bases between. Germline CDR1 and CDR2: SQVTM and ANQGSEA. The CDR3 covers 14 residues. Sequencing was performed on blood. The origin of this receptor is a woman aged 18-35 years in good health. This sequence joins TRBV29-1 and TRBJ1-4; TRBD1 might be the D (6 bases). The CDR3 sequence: CSVFSGTLGEKLFF. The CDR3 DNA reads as TGCAGCGTTTTCTCCGGGACATTGGGGGAAAAACTGTTTTTT.